This TCR beta chain was sequenced during a study of blood T cell repertoires in COVID-19. Study at large: T cells, B-cell-depleted T cells, or PBMCs provided the cDNA or gDNA that served as material.

The data were produced by immunoSEQ multiplex PCR, yet TCRdb's version contains in-frame clones alone and is incomplete. The sample yields around 100,000 clones, around 90% seen once. While infection was still active, Seattle patients were enrolled and then followed longitudinally. This CDR3 region has 15 residues. This chain uses TRBV21-1 with TRBJ1-5. TRBV21-1 is a documented pseudogene. The specimen sequenced was peripheral blood. The receptor comes from a woman between 45 and 60 years old with COVID-19, enrolled during active disease. CDR3 sequence reads: CASSKAGGRHQPQHF. In nucleotides, the CDR3 is TGTGCCAGCAGCAAGGCGGGGGGTCGCCATCAGCCCCAGCATTTT.